These 13 T cell receptor beta chains share one sample of origin, sequenced in a study of OX40 agonist ivuxolimab in advanced cancers. Here immunoSEQ multiplex PCR was the method, and the copy in TCRdb shows in-frame clones only, minus some. Of 21,000 or so clones in the sample, 85% to 90% were seen once. Material: CD4+ or CD8+ T cells sorted from blood, obtained in a trial of the OX40 agonist ivuxolimab. The receptors were gathered from an adult with an advanced solid tumor such as melanoma, head and neck, liver or kidney cancer.

This clone was observed once. In DNA form, the CDR3 reads TGTGCCAGCAGTTCCTCCCTCGGGGGGTGGGGTGAAAAACTGTTTTTT. It codes for CASSSSLGGWGEKLFF. J is TRBJ1-4 and V is TRBV27; D might be TRBD1 (5 bases). CDR3 length: 16 residues. V lost 4 bases, J lost 7 bases, and 19 bases lay in between. CDR1 MNHEY and CDR2 SMNVEV come from the germline V gene (reference sequence).

The chain couples TRBV15 to TRBJ2-1; D is perhaps TRBD1 (5 bases). Trimming stripped 0 bases from V and 4 bases from J, with 10 bases between. The CDR3 contains 15 residues. Germline CDR1 LNHNV, CDR2 YYDKDF (reference sequence). The CDR3 nucleotides are TGTGCCACCAGCAGAGATATAGGGGCATACAATGAGCAGTTCTTC. It yields the protein CATSRDIGAYNEQFF.

The chain uses TRBV5-1 and TRBJ2-2, with 8 positions matching TRBD1. Per the germline V gene, CDR1 is SGHRS and CDR2 is YFSETQ. The CDR3 extends over 17 amino acids. Trimming cost V 1 base and J 3 bases; bases outside gene matches: 8. In nucleotides, the CDR3 is TGCGCCAGCAGCTTGTATCCAGGGGGCGGTGACACCGGGGAGCTGTTTTTT. Its translation is CASSLYPGGGDTGELFF.

This clone was detected only once. The chain is built from TRBV28 and TRBJ2-4, with unresolved D. Germline lookup yields CDR1 MDHEN and CDR2 SYDVKM. The CDR3 contains 14 residues. Between the trimmed V and J ends, which lost 2 bases and 3 bases, there was a span of 8 bases. CDR3 sequence (DNA): TGTGCCAGCAGTTTAGAGACGTACAAAAACATTCAGTACTTC. Its translation: CASSLETYKNIQYF.

The chain has TRBV19 and TRBJ2-1; TRBD1 matches at 9 bases. The length of the CDR3 is 16 residues. Germline V gene lookup returns CDR1 LNHDA and CDR2 SQIVND (reference sequence). Trimming at V came to 5 bases and at J to 9 bases, leaving 14 bases not matched to a gene. CDR3 sequence: CASSPRRDREYGEQFF. The CDR3 DNA sequence: TGTGCCAGTAGTCCCCGCCGGGACAGGGAATATGGTGAGCAGTTCTTC.

In this sample, this clone turned up a few times. This chain connects TRBV15 to TRBJ2-6, with 8 bases that match TRBD1. Germline values: CDR1 LNHNV, CDR2 YYDKDF (reference sequence). The ends lost 5 bases at V and 2 bases at J; junction bases unmatched: 5. The CDR3 is 16 residues long. DNA for the CDR3: TGTGCCACCAGCGCTCCCAGGGGGCCTGGGGCCAACGTCCTGACTTTC. Its translation is CATSAPRGPGANVLTF.

The chain joins TRBV11-3 to TRBJ2-7, with 7 bases matching TRBD2. This CDR3 region has 13 residues. CDR1 is SGHNT, CDR2 YENEEA, per germline. V trimming: 6 bases; J trimming: 3 bases; junction bases outside the gene matches: 5. CDR3 loop: CASSKGGYYEQYF. In nucleotides, the CDR3 is TGTGCCAGCAGTAAGGGAGGGTACTACGAGCAGTACTTC. Based on the CDR3 plus reference TRBV11-3 and TRBJ2-7, the full variable domain is EAGVVQSPRYKIIEKKQPVAFWCNPISGHNTLYWYLQNLGQGPELLIRYENEEAVDDSQLPKDRFSAERLKGVDSTLKIQPAELGDSAVYLCASSKGGYYEQYFGPGTRLTVT.

The gene calls are TRBV27 and TRBJ2-3; D gene uncertain. Deletions cut 2 bases from V and 2 bases from J, with 2 bases between. The germline V gene encodes CDR1 MNHEY and CDR2 SMNVEV (reference sequence). This CDR3 contains 12 residues. In nucleotides, the CDR3 is TGTGCCAGCAGTTTACCCACAGATACGCAGTATTTT. Protein product: CASSLPTDTQYF.

The rearrangement links TRBV9 to TRBJ2-3, with D uncertain. There are 14 residues in the CDR3. Germline CDR1 reads SGDLS; CDR2 reads YYNGEE. V was cut by 0 bases and J by 0 bases, with 5 bases left in between. CDR3 sequence reads: CASSVVGSTDTQYF. In DNA form, the CDR3 reads TGTGCCAGCAGCGTAGTCGGTAGCACAGATACGCAGTATTTT.

With regard to this clone: One base away lies a much larger clone, so this may be a sequencing read error. Other DNA sequences in this specimen translate into the identical CDR3. The chain has TRBV10-2 and TRBJ2-7, with D tentatively TRBD1 (5 bases). CDR1 is WSHSY and CDR2 is SAAADI in the germline V gene. The CDR3 is made up of 15 amino acids. The V end lost 1 base, the J end lost 1 base, and 11 bases lay between the germline ends. In DNA, the CDR3 is TGCGCCAGCAGTGAGTGGCAGGGCTTATCCTACGAGCAGTACTTC. It translates to CASSEWQGLSYEQYF.

The CDR3, as DNA: TGTGCCAGCAATAATGAAAAACTGTTTTTT. Its protein product is CASNNEKLFF. This rearrangement joins TRBV7-9 to TRBJ1-4; no reliable D call. Trimming left V 7 bases short and J 4 bases short, with 1 base between. This CDR3 has 10 amino acids. Germline CDR1 and CDR2: SEHNR and FQNEAQ (reference sequence). Filled out from reference TRBV7-9 and TRBJ1-4, the complete variable domain reads DTGVSQNPRHKITKRGQNVTFRCDPISEHNRLYWYRQTLGQGPEFLTYFQNEAQLEKSRLLSDRFSAERPKGSFSTLEIQRTEQGDSAMYLCASNNEKLFFGSGTQLSVL.

This clone showed up just a few times. The chain couples TRBV7-8 to TRBJ2-5, with TRBD1 identical over 7 bases. Trimming removed 6 bases from V and 1 base from J; junction bases left unmatched: 8. This CDR3 spans 15 amino acids. Looked up from germline, CDR1 is SGHVS and CDR2 is FQNEAQ. The CDR3 reads CASRRQQGRQETQYF. Written as DNA, the CDR3 is TGTGCCAGCAGACGCCAACAGGGGCGCCAAGAGACCCAGTACTTC. The full variable domain, completed using reference TRBV7-8 and TRBJ2-5, is GAGVSQSPRYKVAKRGQDVALRCDPISGHVSLFWYQQALGQGPEFLTYFQNEAQLDKSGLPSDRFFAERPEGSVSTLKIQRTQQEDSAVYLCASRRQQGRQETQYFGPGTRLLVL.

The chain couples TRBV7-9 to TRBJ2-3; 11 nucleotides line up with TRBD2. V was clipped by 2 bases and J by 4 bases; unmatched bases: 8. The length of the CDR3 is 17 residues. Germline CDR1 SEHNR, CDR2 FQNEAQ (reference sequence). In nucleotides, the CDR3 is TGTGCCAGCAGCTTAAACCTAGCGGGAGGTCCCCCAGATACGCAGTATTTT. Translated, it gives CASSLNLAGGPPDTQYF.